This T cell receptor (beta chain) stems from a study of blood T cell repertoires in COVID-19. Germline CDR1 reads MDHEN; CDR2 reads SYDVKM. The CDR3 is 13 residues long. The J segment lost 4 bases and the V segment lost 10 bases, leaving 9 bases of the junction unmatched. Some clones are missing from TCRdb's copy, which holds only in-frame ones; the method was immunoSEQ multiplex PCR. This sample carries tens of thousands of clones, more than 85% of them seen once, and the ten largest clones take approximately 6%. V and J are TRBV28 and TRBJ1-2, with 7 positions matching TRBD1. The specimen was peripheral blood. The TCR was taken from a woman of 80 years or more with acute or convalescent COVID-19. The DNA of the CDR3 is TGTGCCACACTGACAGGGATTCGCTATGGCTACACCTTC. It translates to CATLTGIRYGYTF.